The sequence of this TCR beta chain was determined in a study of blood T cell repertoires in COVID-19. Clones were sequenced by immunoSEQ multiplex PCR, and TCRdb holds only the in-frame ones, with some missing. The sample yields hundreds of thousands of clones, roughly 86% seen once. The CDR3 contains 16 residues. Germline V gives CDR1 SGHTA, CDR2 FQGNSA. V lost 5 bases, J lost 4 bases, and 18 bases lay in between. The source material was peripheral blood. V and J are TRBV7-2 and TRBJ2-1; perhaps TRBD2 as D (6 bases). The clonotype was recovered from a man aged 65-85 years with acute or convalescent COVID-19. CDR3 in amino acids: CASSRPPGDAYNEQFF. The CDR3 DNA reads TGTGCCAGCAGCCGTCCCCCGGGAGATGCATACAATGAGCAGTTCTTC.